A selection of T cell receptor beta chains follows, all from one sample in a study of cytotoxic CD8 clonotypes in ibrutinib-treated CLL. The table came from immunoSEQ multiplex PCR; TCRdb's copy has only in-frame clones and leaves some out. Of approximately 320,000 clones in the sample, roughly two thirds were seen once. The source material was PBMCs, sampled after 36 months of ibrutinib treatment. These receptors all come from a human donor with chronic lymphocytic leukemia. The CDR3 runs from the conserved cysteine through the conserved F or W. D genes are given only for firm matches. Clone size, where shown, is once, few, many, or a class for clones that have expanded.

CASSYSPGTQETQYF | TRBV6-5 | NA | NA | TRBJ2-5
CASSAGTSGRGEQYF | TRBV27 | TRBD2 | NA | TRBJ2-7
CASSYSLGASHSPLHF | TRBV6-5 | NA | few | TRBJ1-6
CASSYSSREPYEQYF | TRBV6-5 | NA | NA | TRBJ2-7
CASSADGATDTQYF | TRBV9 | NA | NA | TRBJ2-3
CASSRFGVDYGYTF | TRBV19 | NA | few | TRBJ1-2
CASSLAPGLAGADTQYF | TRBV5-4 | TRBD2 | NA | TRBJ2-3
CAISDLAGGTDTQYF | TRBV10-3 | TRBD2 | NA | TRBJ2-3
CASSILAHRNTEAFF | TRBV19 | NA | NA | TRBJ1-1
CASSQGLVGNTEAFF | TRBV4-1 | NA | NA | TRBJ1-1
CASSLHSLNTDTQYF | TRBV7-2 | NA | NA | TRBJ2-3
CANQKREFSQETQYF | TRBV25-1 | NA | NA | TRBJ2-5
CASGGRYEQYF | TRBV2 | NA | few | TRBJ2-7
CASSLDRLNTIYF | TRBV7-2 | NA | NA | TRBJ1-3
CASSLVPHPKGAYGYTF | TRBV13 | TRBD1 | few | TRBJ1-2
CASSYSGGGETQYF | TRBV6-5 | TRBD1 | NA | TRBJ2-5
CASSQGEQGDYEQYF | TRBV23-1 | NA | once | TRBJ2-7
CASSLQGMNTEAFF | TRBV28 | NA | NA | TRBJ1-1
CASTLWDRGAYGYTF | TRBV19 | TRBD1 | NA | TRBJ1-2
CASGCSVTGLHSGANVLTF | TRBV12-5 | TRBD1 | NA | TRBJ2-6
CASSQKGSGSFSYNEQFF | TRBV4-3 | TRBD2 | NA | TRBJ2-1
CASSIDYGLGAFF | TRBV19 | NA | NA | TRBJ1-1
CASSVRAGELPLHF | TRBV9 | NA | NA | TRBJ1-6
CASGSSGRNEQYF | TRBV6-5 | TRBD2 | NA | TRBJ2-7
CASSLVGGSMNTEAFF | TRBV7-3 | NA | NA | TRBJ1-1
CASIRGGVFNEKLFF | TRBV2 | NA | NA | TRBJ1-4
CASSLARLTPGRYEQYF | TRBV5-1 | NA | NA | TRBJ2-7
CASSWGPTSYNEQFF | TRBV6-6 | NA | NA | TRBJ2-1
CASSYSIQGGNEQFF | TRBV6-6 | NA | NA | TRBJ2-1
CSVHHGQANYGYTF | TRBV29-1 | TRBD1 | NA | TRBJ1-2
CASSRTGSVIMPQHF | TRBV18 | TRBD1 | few | TRBJ1-5
CASSGWYGYTF | TRBV2 | NA | NA | TRBJ1-2
CASTQSGELFF | TRBV2 | NA | NA | TRBJ2-2
CASSPHRALGGGYTF | TRBV7-9 | NA | NA | TRBJ1-2
CASSLVQASSGNTIYF | TRBV5-1 | NA | NA | TRBJ1-3